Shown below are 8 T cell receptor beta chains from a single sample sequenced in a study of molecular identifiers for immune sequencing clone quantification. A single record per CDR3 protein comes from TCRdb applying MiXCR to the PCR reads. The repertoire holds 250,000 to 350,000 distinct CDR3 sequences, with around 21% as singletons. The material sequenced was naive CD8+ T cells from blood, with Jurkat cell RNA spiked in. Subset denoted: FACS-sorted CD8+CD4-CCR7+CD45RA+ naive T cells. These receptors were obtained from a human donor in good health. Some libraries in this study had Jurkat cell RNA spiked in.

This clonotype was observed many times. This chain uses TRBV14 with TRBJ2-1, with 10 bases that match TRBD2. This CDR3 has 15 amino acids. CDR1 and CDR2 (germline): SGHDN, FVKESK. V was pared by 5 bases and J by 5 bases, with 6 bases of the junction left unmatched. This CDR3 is CASSGLAVANNEQFF. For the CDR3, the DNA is TGTGCCAGCAGCGGACTAGCGGTCGCAAACAATGAGCAGTTCTTC.

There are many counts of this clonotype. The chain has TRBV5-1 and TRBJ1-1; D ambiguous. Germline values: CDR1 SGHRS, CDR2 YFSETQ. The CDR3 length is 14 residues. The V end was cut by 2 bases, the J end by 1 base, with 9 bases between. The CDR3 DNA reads TGCGCCAGCAGCTTCGGCCCGCAGAACACTGAAGCTTTCTTT. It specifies CASSFGPQNTEAFF. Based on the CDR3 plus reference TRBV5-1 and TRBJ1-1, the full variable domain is KAGVTQTPRYLIKTRGQQVTLSCSPISGHRSVSWYQQTPGQGLQFLFEYFSETQRNKGNFPGRFSGRQFSNSRSEMNVSTLELGDSALYLCASSFGPQNTEAFFGQGTRLTVV.

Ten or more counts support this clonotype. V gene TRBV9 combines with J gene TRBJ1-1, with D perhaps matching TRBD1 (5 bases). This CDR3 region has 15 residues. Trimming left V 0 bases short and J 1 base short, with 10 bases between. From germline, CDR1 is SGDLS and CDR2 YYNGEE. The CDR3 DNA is TGTGCCAGCAGCGTAGGGCAGGGCCCGAACACTGAAGCTTTCTTT. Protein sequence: CASSVGQGPNTEAFF.

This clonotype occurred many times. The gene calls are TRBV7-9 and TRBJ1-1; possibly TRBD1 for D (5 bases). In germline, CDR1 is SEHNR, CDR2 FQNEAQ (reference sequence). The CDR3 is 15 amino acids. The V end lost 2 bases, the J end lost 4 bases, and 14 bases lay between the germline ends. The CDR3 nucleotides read TGTGCCAGCAGCTTATGGCAGGGAGGGATCACTGAAGCTTTCTTT. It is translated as CASSLWQGGITEAFF.

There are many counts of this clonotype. The DNA of the CDR3 is TGTGCCAGCAGCCAAGAGGGCTCGGACGAGCAGTACTTC. It codes for CASSQEGSDEQYF. V usage is TRBV14 and J usage is TRBJ2-7; D is unresolved. V gave up 0 bases and J gave up 5 bases, with 8 bases separating them. This CDR3 has 13 residues. Per the germline V gene, CDR1 is SGHDN and CDR2 is FVKESK. The variable domain in full, completed from reference TRBV14 and TRBJ2-7, reads EAGVTQFPSHSVIEKGQTVTLRCDPISGHDNLYWYRRVMGKEIKFLLHFVKESKQDESGMPNNRFLAERTGGTYSTLKVQPAELEDSGVYFCASSQEGSDEQYFGPGTRLTVT.

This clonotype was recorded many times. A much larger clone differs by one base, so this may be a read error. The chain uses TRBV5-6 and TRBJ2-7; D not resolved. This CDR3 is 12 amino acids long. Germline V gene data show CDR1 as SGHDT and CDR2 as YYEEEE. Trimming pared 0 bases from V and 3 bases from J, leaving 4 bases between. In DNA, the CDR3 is TGTGCCAGCAGCTTGGACAACTACGAGCAGTACTTC. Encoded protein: CASSLDNYEQYF.

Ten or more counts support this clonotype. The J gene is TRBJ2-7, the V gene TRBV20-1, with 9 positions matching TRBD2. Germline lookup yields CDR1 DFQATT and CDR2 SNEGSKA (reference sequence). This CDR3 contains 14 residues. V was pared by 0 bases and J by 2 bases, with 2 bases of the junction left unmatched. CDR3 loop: CSARDIAGAYEQYF. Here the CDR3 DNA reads TGCAGTGCTAGAGATATAGCGGGAGCCTACGAGCAGTACTTC.

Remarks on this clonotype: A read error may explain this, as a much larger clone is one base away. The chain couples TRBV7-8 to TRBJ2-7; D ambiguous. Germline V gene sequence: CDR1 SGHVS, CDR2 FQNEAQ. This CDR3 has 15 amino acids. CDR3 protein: CASSDHYTPSYERYF. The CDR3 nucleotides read TGTGCCAGCAGCGACCACTACACACCAAGCTACGAGCGGTACTTC.